What follows describes a single T cell receptor beta chain. Data came from immunoSEQ multiplex PCR; TCRdb stores just in-frame clones and leaves some out. The sample holds about 12,000 clones, under 45% seen once. These data belong to a study of graft-versus-host responses after intestinal transplantation. Study overall: Tacrolimus plus steroids were given to all recipients for 3 to 4 years, preceded by anti-thymocyte globulin induction. Study-level points and caveats: In patients with graft-donor T cell macrochimerism, allograft graft-versus-host to host-versus-graft clonal ratios were high.

Labeling with CFSE marked some 200,000 responder cells, which were plated with some 200,000 irradiated, violet-dye-labeled stimulator cells. The receptor was derived from a human patient who received an intestinal transplant. Sequencing used alloreactive CD8+ T cells from a mixed lymphocyte reaction culture, obtained before intestinal transplant. The subset is: CFSE-low proliferating T cells sorted from roughly 6-day pre-transplant mixed lymphocyte reaction (GvH or HvG direction).

DNA for the CDR3: TGTGCCAGCAGCTCAACTTTGAACACTGAAGCTTTCTTT. Its translation is CASSSTLNTEAFF. The V and J genes are TRBV5-6 and TRBJ1-1; D not resolved. The CDR3 contains 13 residues. Trimming pared 3 bases from V and 0 bases from J, leaving 6 bases between. Germline V lookup: CDR1 SGHDT, CDR2 YYEEEE.